The 5 T cell receptor beta chains given below trace back to one sample, sequenced in a study of early stage breast cancer tumors. Only in-frame clones appear in the TCRdb table, and some are missing; sequencing was by immunoSEQ multiplex PCR. The sample includes some 48,000 clones, approximately 80% seen only once; the top ten take 1.4%. Sequenced material: blood. Receptors were obtained from a person aged 50-59 years with breast cancer.

The chain has TRBV5-1 and TRBJ2-7, with 9 bases that match TRBD1. The trim removed 4 bases at V and 6 bases at J, leaving 8 bases unmatched. The CDR3 length is 14 residues. Germline loops: CDR1 SGHRS, CDR2 YFSETQ. CDR3 loop: CASSLGQGSAEQYF. CDR3 DNA sequence: TGCGCCAGCAGCCTCGGACAGGGGTCGGCCGAGCAGTACTTC.

The CDR3 bases are TGTGCCAGCAGCTTAGTAGGGATAATCGAGCAGTACTTC. Protein sequence: CASSLVGIIEQYF. The chain carries TRBV7-8 and TRBJ2-7; D remains ambiguous. The CDR3 contains 13 residues. Per germline, CDR1 SGHVS and CDR2 FQNEAQ. V lost 1 base to trimming and J lost 6 bases, with 10 bases between them. Complete variable domain (other parts from reference TRBV7-8 and TRBJ2-7): GAGVSQSPRYKVAKRGQDVALRCDPISGHVSLFWYQQALGQGPEFLTYFQNEAQLDKSGLPSDRFFAERPEGSVSTLKIQRTQQEDSAVYLCASSLVGIIEQYFGPGTRLTVT.

The rearrangement joins TRBV19 to TRBJ1-3; TRBD1 is a possible D gene (6 bases). The CDR3 runs 16 residues. Trimming left V 6 bases short and J 0 bases short, with 15 bases between. The germline V gene has CDR1 LNHDA and CDR2 SQIVND (reference sequence). The CDR3 DNA is TGTGCCAGTAGGGAGGACAGACTGGACTCTGGAAACACCATATATTTT. Protein: CASREDRLDSGNTIYF.

This chain joins TRBV11-2 and TRBJ2-2; D is perhaps TRBD2 (5 bases). This CDR3 spans 13 amino acids. V was pared by 2 bases and J by 5 bases, with 6 bases between. Looked up from germline, CDR1 is SGHAT and CDR2 is FQNNGV. CDR3 coding DNA: TGTGCCAGCAGCTTACCGGGGACCGGGGAGCTGTTTTTT. Residues: CASSLPGTGELFF. Looking up the rest from reference TRBV11-2 and TRBJ2-2 gives the full variable domain: EAGVAQSPRYKIIEKRQSVAFWCNPISGHATLYWYQQILGQGPKLLIQFQNNGVVDDSQLPKDRFSAERLKGVDSTLKIQPAKLEDSAVYLCASSLPGTGELFFGEGSRLTVL.

This sequence joins TRBV9 and TRBJ2-2; D is unresolved. Germline CDR1 SGDLS, CDR2 YYNGEE. V was pared by 0 bases and J by 1 base, with 10 bases between. This CDR3 comprises 16 residues. CDR3: CASSVDSPRNTGELFF. CDR3 sequence (DNA): TGTGCCAGCAGCGTAGATTCTCCCAGGAACACCGGGGAGCTGTTTTTT.